Here is one TCR beta chain with its context. The assay was immunoSEQ multiplex PCR, and TCRdb's table has in-frame clones only and misses some. Altogether thousands of clones are present, about 91% being singletons, with the ten largest covering roughly 1.6%. The data were obtained in a study of T cells after posttransplantation cyclophosphamide. This CDR3 region has 16 residues. Trimming took 4 bases from V and 0 from J, leaving 15 bases between them. Germline V gene data show CDR1 as MNHNS and CDR2 as SASEGT. The chain couples TRBV6-1 to TRBJ1-1; D ambiguous. Sequenced: memory CD4+ T cells sorted from PBMCs. The sequence was obtained from a woman aged 60-70 years in good health, CMV-negative, and a related stem cell transplant donor. The CDR3 region is CASSGTRWSMNTEAFF. The CDR3 DNA is TGTGCCAGCAGTGGAACAAGATGGTCCATGAACACTGAAGCTTTCTTT.